The source of this T cell receptor beta chain is a study of CD8+ T cells in alopecia areata. Study background: A 6-month off-drug phase came after tofacitinib, which had lasted 6 to 18 months. Percentage of affected scalp area was the basis on which treated patients' severity was scored.

Study-wide findings and caveats: Tofacitinib yielded significantly lower scalp clonality and fewer expanded CD8+ clones among the top 100. The treated group had a single nonresponder, limiting CD8+ expansion-response conclusions.

Note on this clone: Its antigen remains unidentified.

RNA was isolated and reverse transcribed to cDNA, the sequencing template. Profiling relied on immunoSEQ multiplex PCR, and the TCRdb table lists in-frame clones only, not all of them. The data show 150,000 to 200,000 clones, just over 65% seen once. Treatment noted: oral pan-JAK inhibitor, 5-10 mg twice daily. The V gene lost 0 bases and the J gene lost 1 base, with 9 bases spanning the gap. The V gene's germline CDR1 is MNHEY and CDR2 SVGAGI. The CDR3 runs 15 residues. The TCR sequence derives from a human donor with alopecia areata. This sequence joins TRBV6-5 and TRBJ1-1; D might be TRBD1 (5 bases). This material consisted of CD4+ T cells sorted from blood, taken at week 4, from a patient treated with tofacitinib. CDR3 sequence: CASSYSPGQNTEAFF. CDR3 bases: TGTGCCAGCAGTTACTCACCCGGACAGAACACTGAAGCTTTCTTT.